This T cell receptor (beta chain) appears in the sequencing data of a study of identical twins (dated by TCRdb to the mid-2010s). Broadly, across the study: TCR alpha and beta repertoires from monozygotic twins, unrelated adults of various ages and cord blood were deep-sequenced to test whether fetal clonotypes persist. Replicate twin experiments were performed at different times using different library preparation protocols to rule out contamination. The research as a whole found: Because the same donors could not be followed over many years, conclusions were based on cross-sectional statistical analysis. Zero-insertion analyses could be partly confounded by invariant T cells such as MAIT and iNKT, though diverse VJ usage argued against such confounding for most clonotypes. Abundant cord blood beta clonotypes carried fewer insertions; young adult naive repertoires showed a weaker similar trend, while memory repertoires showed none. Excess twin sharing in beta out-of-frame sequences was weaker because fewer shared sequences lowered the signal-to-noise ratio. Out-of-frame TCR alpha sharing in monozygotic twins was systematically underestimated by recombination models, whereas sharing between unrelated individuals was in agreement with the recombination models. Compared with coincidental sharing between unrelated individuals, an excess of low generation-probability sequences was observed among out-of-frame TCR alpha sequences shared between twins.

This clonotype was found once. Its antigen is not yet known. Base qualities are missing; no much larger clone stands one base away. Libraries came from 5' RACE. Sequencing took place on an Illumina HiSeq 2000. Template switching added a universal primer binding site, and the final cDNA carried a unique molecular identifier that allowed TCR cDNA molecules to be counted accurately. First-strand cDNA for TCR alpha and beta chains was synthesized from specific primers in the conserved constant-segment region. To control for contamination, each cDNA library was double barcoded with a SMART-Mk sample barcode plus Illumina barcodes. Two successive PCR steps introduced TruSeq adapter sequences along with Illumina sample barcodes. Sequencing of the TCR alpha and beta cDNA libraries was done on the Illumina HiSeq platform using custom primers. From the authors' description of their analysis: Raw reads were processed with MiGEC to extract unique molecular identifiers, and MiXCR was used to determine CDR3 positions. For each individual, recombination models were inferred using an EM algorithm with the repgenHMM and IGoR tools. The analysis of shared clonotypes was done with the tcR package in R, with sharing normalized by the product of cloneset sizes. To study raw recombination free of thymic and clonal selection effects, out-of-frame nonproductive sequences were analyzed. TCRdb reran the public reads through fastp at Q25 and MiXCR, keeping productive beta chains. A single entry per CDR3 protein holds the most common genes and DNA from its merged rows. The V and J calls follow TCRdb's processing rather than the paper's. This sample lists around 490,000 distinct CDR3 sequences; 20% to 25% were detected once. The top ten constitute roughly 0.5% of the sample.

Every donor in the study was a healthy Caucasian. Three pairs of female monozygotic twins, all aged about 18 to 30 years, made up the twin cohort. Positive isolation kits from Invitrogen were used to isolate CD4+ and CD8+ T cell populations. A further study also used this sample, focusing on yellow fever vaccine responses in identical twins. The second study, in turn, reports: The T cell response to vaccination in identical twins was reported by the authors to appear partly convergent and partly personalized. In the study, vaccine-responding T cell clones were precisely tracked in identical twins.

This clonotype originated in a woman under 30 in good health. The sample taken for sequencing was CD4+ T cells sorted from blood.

At the DNA level, the sequence is TGTGCCACCAGCAGCAGGCCCAGGACTAGCGGCTACAATGAGCAGTTCTTC. Its protein reads: CATSSRPRTSGYNEQFF. The V and J genes are TRBV15 and TRBJ2-1, and TRBD2 aligns with 10 junction nucleotides. The cysteine opens and the phenylalanine closes a CDR3 of 17 amino acids. The CDR3 DNA has 51 bases and is translated from base 1. CDR1 and CDR2 are drawn from the germline V gene (reference sequence): LNHNV, YYDKDF. After removal of 3 bases from V and 3 bases from J, the junction retains 8 bases not matched to a gene.